This paragraph reports one TCR beta chain. This clonotype was observed many times. Its recognized antigen is unknown. Base qualities are not at hand, and no much larger clone is one base apart. The data stem from a study of CD8 T cells in ankylosing spondylitis (dated by TCRdb to about 2017). Background for the entire study: T cell receptor beta repertoires were profiled in healthy donors and ankylosing spondylitis patients so that disease-linked TCR variants could be found. The full study cohort was made up of 25 ankylosing spondylitis patients and about a hundred healthy donors. Samples of peripheral blood were taken, and for ankylosing spondylitis patients, synovial fluid was collected as well.

The investigation overall reported the following: A CD8+ phenotype was shown by the disease-linked clones, which were found at relatively low frequencies in peripheral blood. A TCR beta motif made up of several highly homologous amino acid variants appeared to be characteristic of blood from ankylosing spondylitis patients. Some of the motif variants had been reported before in the synovial fluid and blood of reactive arthritis patients, a finding that suggests common disease-initiation mechanisms. The disease-linked clones were reported as significantly enriched in matched synovial fluid samples from ankylosing spondylitis patients.

CDR1 and CDR2, looked up from the germline V gene, are MNHEY and SVGAGI. The CDR3 covers 13 residues, taking in both the cysteine and the phenylalanine. Only the CDR3 portion is preserved as DNA: 39 bases, with reading frame beginning at the first base. The trim is 2 bases for V and 4 bases for J, with a gap of 5 bases between the germline ends. Sequencer: Illumina HiSeq 2500. TCR beta libraries were prepared by quantitative 5'-RACE with molecular barcodes. Per the source publication's procedure: A new computational method, built on a probabilistic model of VDJ rearrangement, was used to identify disease-linked TCR variants. TCRdb reworked the public reads: Q25 trimming with fastp, MiXCR clone assembly, productive beta chains retained. Duplicate CDR3 protein sequences are folded into a single record with the most common DNA and genes. The V and J calls come from TCRdb's annotation, not from the publication. The sample has 250,000 or so distinct CDR3 sequences on record, roughly 10% of them singletons. Roughly 6.8% of the sample is in the top ten clones.

This sequence uses TRBV6-5 and TRBJ2-2; the D gene is not confidently resolved. This sequence was found in a male donor with ankylosing spondylitis or in good health (not recorded which). The sequenced sample was blood, either unsorted or a sorted T cell fraction (not recorded which). The nucleotide sequence reads as follows: TGTGCCAGCAGTTACGCAGTCACCGGGGAGCTGTTTTTT. It is translated as CASSYAVTGELFF.